These 5 T cell receptor beta chains share one sample of origin, sequenced in a study of molecular identifiers for immune sequencing clone quantification. Using its own MiXCR run on the PCR reads, TCRdb lists one record per CDR3 protein. The sample has hundreds of thousands of distinct CDR3 sequences; about a fifth are singletons. Specimen: naive CD8+ T cells from blood, with Jurkat cell RNA spiked in. The sample's subset: FACS-sorted CD8+CD4-CCR7+CD45RA+ naive T cells. The receptors here all came from a human donor in good health. Some libraries in this study had Jurkat cell RNA spiked in.

This clonotype was observed a few times. The J gene is TRBJ2-7, the V gene TRBV12-3 or TRBV12-4, with D perhaps TRBD2 (6 bases). The germline V and J ends were trimmed by 1 base and 6 bases, with 13 bases remaining between them. The CDR3 is 14 residues long. CDR3 sequence (DNA): TGTGCCAGCAGTTTAGGAACGGAGGGGTTCGAGCAGTACTTC. Translation: CASSLGTEGFEQYF.

Written as DNA, the CDR3 is TGTGCCAGCAGGGCGGGACACAACTACGAGCAGTACTTC. It yields the protein CASRAGHNYEQYF. V gene TRBV6-2 or TRBV6-3 combines with J gene TRBJ2-7; the D call may be TRBD1 or TRBD2 (6 bases each). Trimming stripped 6 bases from V and 3 bases from J, with 12 bases between. Germline loops: CDR1 MNHEY, CDR2 SVGEGT. The CDR3 loop spans 13 amino acids.

This clonotype was seen repeatedly, ten times or more. The V gene is TRBV7-9, the J gene TRBJ1-4; D is possibly TRBD1 (5 bases). CDR3 length: 18 amino acids. The germline V gene has CDR1 SEHNR and CDR2 FQNEAQ (reference sequence). Deletions cut 4 bases from V and 8 bases from J, with 26 bases between. The CDR3 bases are TGTGCCAGCAGCTCCCCCGCGGTTTCAGCGGGGGGGAAGGAAAAACTGTTTTTT. Protein product: CASSSPAVSAGGKEKLFF.

This clonotype was found many times. The chain couples TRBV7-6 to TRBJ2-5; D is uncertain. The CDR3 covers 11 residues. V lost 5 bases to trimming and J lost 4 bases, with 5 bases between them. Looked up from germline, CDR1 is SGHVS and CDR2 is FNYEAQ. The CDR3 DNA reads as TGTGCCAGCAGCATAAGAGAGACCCAGTACTTC. Protein product: CASSIRETQYF.

This sequence joins TRBV4-3 and TRBJ1-1; D call uncertain. Trimming shortened V by 0 bases and J by 1 base, and 9 bases separated the two germline ends. The CDR3 runs 15 residues. Germline lookup yields CDR1 LGHNA and CDR2 YSLEER. CDR3 nucleotide sequence: TGCGCCAGCAGCCAAGAATGGGAAGAGAACACTGAAGCTTTCTTT. The encoded protein is CASSQEWEENTEAFF.